This note documents a single T cell receptor beta chain sequence. The antigen is unknown. This entry belongs to a study of CD8 T cells in Susac syndrome. Study conclusions and caveats: Susac-specific public clones were found in both the total CD8+ and the CD8+ TEMRA repertoires, with about 17 in the former and about 5 in the latter.

Definite or probable Susac syndrome was diagnosed using recently defined diagnostic criteria. Random-hexamer reverse transcription was applied to roughly 0.5 to 1 ug RNA. TCRdb reanalysed the immunoSEQ multiplex PCR reads using MiXCR and keeps one entry per CDR3 protein. This table holds 130,000 or so distinct CDR3 sequences, 85% to 95% found once. V was clipped by 7 bases and J by 5 bases; unmatched bases: 8. Germline V lookup: CDR1 SQVTM, CDR2 ANQGSEA. The CDR3 loop spans 13 amino acids. The chain employs TRBV29-1 and TRBJ2-1, with 7 nucleotides matching TRBD1. Sequencing was done on a sample of CD8+ T cells from PBMCs. The sequence derives from a human donor with Susac syndrome. The CDR3 spells CSARTGSNNEQFF. CDR3 coding DNA: TGCAGCGCCCGGACAGGTAGTAACAATGAGCAGTTCTTC.